This T cell receptor beta chain derives from a study of cytomegalovirus exposure and HLA in healthy donors. Overall study findings and caveats: As a later analysis revealed, most CMV-associated TCR beta chains appeared HLA-restricted. In vitro work confirmed that a few CMV-associated chains recognize CMV antigens. A later analysis appeared to link common viral pathogens to several of the most significant clusters.

On this clone itself: Its antigen remains unidentified.

This CDR3 spans 16 amino acids. Unmatched junction bases numbered 7, after V lost 1 base and J lost 7 bases. The germline V gene has CDR1 SGDLS and CDR2 YYNGEE. The primer mix had 60 Vbeta and 13 Jbeta primers. How the authors handled the data: Roughly 9.9 million shared chains were among the roughly 78 million unique TCR beta chains that a later analysis counted. Clones were sequenced by immunoSEQ multiplex PCR, and TCRdb holds only the in-frame ones, with some missing. Clone size and V and J calls were adopted from that table, with D and trimming inferred from the DNA. The sample consists of approximately 170,000 clones, 65% to 85% of them appearing once.

The V gene is TRBV9, the J gene TRBJ2-2, with 10 bases identical to TRBD2. Material: PBMCs. The receptor comes from a woman aged 35 to 49 in good health and CMV-seropositive. CDR3: CASSVTSGGAVGELFF. In DNA, the CDR3 is TGTGCCAGCAGCGTAACCAGCGGGGGGGCAGTCGGGGAGCTGTTTTTT.